This TCR beta chain was identified in a study of beta chain features in type 1 diabetes. Since all of the isolated RNA was reverse transcribed, expressed TCRB transcripts were what got sequenced. Produced via immunoSEQ multiplex PCR; TCRdb's table is partial and in-frame only. This sample has about 620,000 clones, with about 16% found just once. The sample holds a few counts of this clone. The V and J ends lost 4 bases and 6 bases respectively, with 9 bases between them. The CDR3 extends over 12 amino acids. Looked up from germline, CDR1 is SGHNT and CDR2 is YYREEE (reference sequence). Source material: naive CD4+ T cells from blood. The V and J genes are TRBV5-4 and TRBJ2-3; unclear D gene. This clonotype originated in a man between 18 and 35 years old in good health. Here the CDR3 reads CASSGRADTQYF. Written as DNA, the CDR3 is TGTGCCAGCAGCGGCCGGGCGGATACGCAGTATTTT.